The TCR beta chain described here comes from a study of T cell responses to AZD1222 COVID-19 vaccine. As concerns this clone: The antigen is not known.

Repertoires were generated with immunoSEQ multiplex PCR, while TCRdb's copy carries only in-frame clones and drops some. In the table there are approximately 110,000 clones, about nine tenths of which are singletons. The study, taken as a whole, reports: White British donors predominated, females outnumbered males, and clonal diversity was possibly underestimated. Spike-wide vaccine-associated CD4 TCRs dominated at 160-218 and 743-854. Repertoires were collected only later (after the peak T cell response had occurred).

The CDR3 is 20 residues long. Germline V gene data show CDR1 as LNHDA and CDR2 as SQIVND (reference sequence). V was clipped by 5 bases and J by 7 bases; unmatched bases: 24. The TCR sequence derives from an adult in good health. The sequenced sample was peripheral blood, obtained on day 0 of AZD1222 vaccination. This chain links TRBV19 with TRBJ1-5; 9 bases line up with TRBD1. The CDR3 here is CASSSDRDRVMIRAGQPQHF. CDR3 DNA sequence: TGTGCCAGTAGTTCGGACCGGGACAGGGTTATGATTCGGGCTGGGCAGCCCCAGCATTTT.